This TCR beta chain was profiled in a study of T cell responses to AZD1222 COVID-19 vaccine. Overall study results and limits: Samples come after the peak T cell response, not at day 14. Spike-specific TCR repertoires showed rising breadth and depth after two AZD1222 doses. Clonal diversity may have been underestimated, and the donors were mostly white British, with more females than males. Nearly half of spike-specific TCRs reportedly target variant regions that are unmutated in the B.1.351 and B.1.1.7 variants.

As to this clone: As yet, its antigen is unknown.

The germline CDR1 and CDR2 sequences are SGHRS and YFSETQ. The CDR3 has 16 amino acids. V lost 2 bases and J 6 bases, leaving 18 bases between the germline ends. Only in-frame clones appear in the TCRdb table, and some are missing; sequencing was by immunoSEQ multiplex PCR. The sample has about 68,000 clones; 88% are singletons. The sequence came from an adult in good health. The chain recombines TRBV5-1 with TRBJ2-1; a weak D match, TRBD2 (6 bases). Sample: peripheral blood, taken on day 0 of AZD1222 vaccination. The CDR3 DNA reads TGCGCCAGCAGCTTCCGTTCGGGAGTTAGTGGCAATGAGCAGTTCTTC. Its translation: CASSFRSGVSGNEQFF.